Here is one T cell receptor beta chain with its context. Its specificity is not known. The sample comes from a study of beta chain features in type 1 diabetes. Of the isolated RNA, all was reverse transcribed, and so the sequenced material was expressed TCRB transcripts. Sequencing was performed with immunoSEQ multiplex PCR; in TCRdb, only in-frame clones are kept and a portion is missing. This sample has some 250,000 clones; about 14% occur once, and the top ten carry about 0.019%. The authors obtained over 98% purity in all sorted populations. V lost 5 bases to trimming and J lost 5 bases; unmatched junction nucleotides: 9. The CDR3 sequence is 15 residues long. Germline loops: CDR1 SGHTA, CDR2 FQGNSA. Study-wide results and caveats: TCRB CDR3 length was moderately but significantly reduced in all four CD4+ subsets of Type 1 diabetes patients.

V usage is TRBV7-2 and J usage is TRBJ2-4; 7 bases are a match to TRBD2. This sequence was found in a man aged 25 to 40 with type 1 diabetes. The sequenced material came from naive CD4+ T cells from blood. In DNA form, the CDR3 reads TGTGCCAGCAGCGAACGGCCAGGGAGGGAAAACATTCAGTACTTC. The encoded protein is CASSERPGRENIQYF. Variable domain in full (rest from reference TRBV7-2 and TRBJ2-4): GAGVSQSPSNKVTEKGKDVELRCDPISGHTALYWYRQSLGQGLEFLIYFQGNSAPDKSGLPSDRFSAERTGGSVSTLTIQRTQQEDSAVYLCASSERPGRENIQYFGAGTRLSVL.